This is a list of T cell receptor beta chains from one sample in a study of CD8+ T cells in alopecia areata. TCRdb's table, derived via immunoSEQ multiplex PCR, lists solely in-frame clones and lacks some. In the table there are some 190,000 clones, 40% to 65% of which are singletons. The specimen comprised CD8+ T cells sorted from blood, sampled around week 54, from a patient treated with tofacitinib. The receptors shown here come from a human donor with alopecia areata. Both conserved end residues are part of each CDR3. Each record gives: J gene, D gene, clone size, V gene, CDR3 DNA, CDR3 protein. A D gene is named only where the DNA matches it firmly. The listing skips clone size in some rows; elsewhere it reads once, few, many or a size class.

J gene: TRBJ1-2
D gene: TRBD1
clone size: -
V gene: TRBV4-3
CDR3 DNA: TGCGCCAGCAGCCGAGATCAGGACAGGGTCGACCCAAGCTATGGCTACACCTTC
CDR3 protein: CASSRDQDRVDPSYGYTF

J gene: TRBJ2-7
D gene: -
clone size: -
V gene: TRBV7-8
CDR3 DNA: TGTGCCAGCAGCCCGGGGACAAAGGACGAGCAGTACTTC
CDR3 protein: CASSPGTKDEQYF

J gene: TRBJ1-6
D gene: -
clone size: -
V gene: TRBV5-6
CDR3 DNA: TGTGCCAGCAGTTGGGGCCGGACTTCGGACTCACCCCTCCACTTT
CDR3 protein: CASSWGRTSDSPLHF

J gene: TRBJ2-7
D gene: -
clone size: few
V gene: TRBV7-9
CDR3 DNA: TGTGCCAGCAGCTTGGCGGGGAACTCCTACGAGCAGTACTTC
CDR3 protein: CASSLAGNSYEQYF

J gene: TRBJ2-5
D gene: -
clone size: -
V gene: TRBV7-9
CDR3 DNA: TGTGCCAGCAGCTCTGGTTATTCGGGGCGATTACGGGAGACCCAGTACTTC
CDR3 protein: CASSSGYSGRLRETQYF

J gene: TRBJ2-7
D gene: TRBD1
clone size: -
V gene: TRBV5-1
CDR3 DNA: TGCGCCAGCAGCCTGGCATGGGACAGCTACGAGCAGTACTTC
CDR3 protein: CASSLAWDSYEQYF

J gene: TRBJ1-2
D gene: -
clone size: few
V gene: TRBV25-1
CDR3 DNA: TGTGCCAGCAGTGGAGACAGTTACTATGGCTACACCTTC
CDR3 protein: CASSGDSYYGYTF

J gene: TRBJ1-1
D gene: -
clone size: -
V gene: TRBV15
CDR3 DNA: TGTGCCACCAACCCGGGGGGGAACACTGAAGCTTTCTTT
CDR3 protein: CATNPGGNTEAFF

J gene: TRBJ2-7
D gene: -
clone size: -
V gene: TRBV5-4
CDR3 DNA: TGTGCCAGCAGAACAGGGGAGGAAGACTACGAGCAGTACTTC
CDR3 protein: CASRTGEEDYEQYF

J gene: TRBJ2-5
D gene: -
clone size: -
V gene: TRBV7-7
CDR3 DNA: TGTGCTAGCAGCATGGGAGCTCAAGAGACCCAGTACTTC
CDR3 protein: CASSMGAQETQYF

J gene: TRBJ2-3
D gene: TRBD2
clone size: -
V gene: TRBV6-4
CDR3 DNA: TGTGCCAGCAGTGAAACTAGCGGGGGCACAGATACGCAGTATTTT
CDR3 protein: CASSETSGGTDTQYF

J gene: TRBJ2-1
D gene: TRBD2
clone size: -
V gene: TRBV11-2
CDR3 DNA: TGTGCCAGCAGCTCCTTAGCGGGGGCCAGGGGCAATGAGCAGTTCTTC
CDR3 protein: CASSSLAGARGNEQFF

J gene: TRBJ2-1
D gene: -
clone size: -
V gene: TRBV7-9
CDR3 DNA: TGTGCCAGCAGCTTGGAGGGGGGACCCTACAATGAGCAGTTCTTC
CDR3 protein: CASSLEGGPYNEQFF

J gene: TRBJ1-2
D gene: -
clone size: -
V gene: TRBV19
CDR3 DNA: TGTGCCAGCCATCCGACGGGCCAACGGGGCTACACCTTC
CDR3 protein: CASHPTGQRGYTF

J gene: TRBJ1-4
D gene: -
clone size: once
V gene: TRBV5-6
CDR3 DNA: TGTGCCAGCAGCCCGGGGTCGATCGATGAAAAACTGTTTTTT
CDR3 protein: CASSPGSIDEKLFF

J gene: TRBJ1-1
D gene: -
clone size: -
V gene: TRBV29-1
CDR3 DNA: TGCGGCACATGGGGGAACACTGAAGCTTTCTTT
CDR3 protein: CGTWGNTEAFF

J gene: TRBJ2-7
D gene: -
clone size: -
V gene: TRBV6-6
CDR3 DNA: TGTGCCAGCAGTTACCCGGACAGACCTAGGATCTACGAGCAGTACTTC
CDR3 protein: CASSYPDRPRIYEQYF

J gene: TRBJ2-7
D gene: TRBD1
clone size: once
V gene: TRBV6-1
CDR3 DNA: TGTGCCAGCAGTGAGGCCGTGGGTAACAGGGGGAAATACGAGCAGTACTTC
CDR3 protein: CASSEAVGNRGKYEQYF

J gene: TRBJ2-2
D gene: -
clone size: few
V gene: TRBV27
CDR3 DNA: TGTGCCAGCAGGATGGGCCCCGGGGAGCTGTTTTTT
CDR3 protein: CASRMGPGELFF

J gene: TRBJ2-5
D gene: -
clone size: -
V gene: TRBV27
CDR3 DNA: TGTGCCAGCAGTTTAAATGGTATCGGAGAGACCCAGTACTTC
CDR3 protein: CASSLNGIGETQYF

J gene: TRBJ1-3
D gene: -
clone size: -
V gene: TRBV30
CDR3 DNA: TGTGCCTGGACCTATAATTCGGAGGGGACTGGAAACACCATATATTTT
CDR3 protein: CAWTYNSEGTGNTIYF

J gene: TRBJ2-3
D gene: -
clone size: -
V gene: TRBV5-1
CDR3 DNA: TGCGCCAGCAGCCAGGAAGCAGATACGCAGTATTTT
CDR3 protein: CASSQEADTQYF

J gene: TRBJ1-3
D gene: -
clone size: -
V gene: TRBV29-1
CDR3 DNA: TGCAGCGTTGGCGGGGGTTTGGCTGGAAACACCATATATTTT
CDR3 protein: CSVGGGLAGNTIYF

J gene: TRBJ1-1
D gene: -
clone size: -
V gene: TRBV2
CDR3 DNA: TGTGCCAGCAGGCAGCCAGGGGCGGCTGAAGCTTTCTTT
CDR3 protein: CASRQPGAAEAFF

J gene: TRBJ2-3
D gene: -
clone size: -
V gene: TRBV25-1
CDR3 DNA: TGTGCCAGCAGTCACAAGAGAGGGCGAGACACAGATACGCAGTATTTT
CDR3 protein: CASSHKRGRDTDTQYF

J gene: TRBJ1-6
D gene: -
clone size: -
V gene: TRBV27
CDR3 DNA: TGTGCCAGCAGTTCAACGAAAACAGGGTTCGGTTCACCCCTCCACTTT
CDR3 protein: CASSSTKTGFGSPLHF

J gene: TRBJ1-6
D gene: -
clone size: -
V gene: TRBV11-2
CDR3 DNA: TGTGCCAGCAGCTTAGAGATAGGGATCAATTCACCCCTCCACTTT
CDR3 protein: CASSLEIGINSPLHF

J gene: TRBJ2-7
D gene: -
clone size: -
V gene: TRBV6-6
CDR3 DNA: TGTGCCAGCACCCACAATCTCTTGAAGGACGAGCAGTACTTC
CDR3 protein: CASTHNLLKDEQYF

J gene: TRBJ2-1
D gene: TRBD2
clone size: -
V gene: TRBV5-6
CDR3 DNA: TGTGCCAGCAGCTTAGCGGGGGGGAACAATGAGCAGTTCTTC
CDR3 protein: CASSLAGGNNEQFF

J gene: TRBJ2-1
D gene: TRBD2
clone size: -
V gene: TRBV4-1
CDR3 DNA: TGCGCCAGCAGCCAAGATCTTCCCAGCGGGGAGGCGTATGAGCAGTTCTTC
CDR3 protein: CASSQDLPSGEAYEQFF

J gene: TRBJ2-5
D gene: -
clone size: -
V gene: TRBV27
CDR3 DNA: TGTGCCAGCAGGGATCAAGGGTTCCTCCAAGAGACCCAGTACTTC
CDR3 protein: CASRDQGFLQETQYF

J gene: TRBJ1-2
D gene: -
clone size: -
V gene: TRBV18
CDR3 DNA: TGTGCCAGCTCACCACAGGACATCGACTATGGCTACACCTTC
CDR3 protein: CASSPQDIDYGYTF

J gene: TRBJ2-1
D gene: -
clone size: -
V gene: TRBV5-6
CDR3 DNA: TGTGCCAGCAGCTTGGCGGGGAGTGAGCAGTTCTTC
CDR3 protein: CASSLAGSEQFF

J gene: TRBJ2-7
D gene: -
clone size: -
V gene: TRBV5-6
CDR3 DNA: TGTGCCAGCAGCTTAACAGGCCCCACCTACGAGCAGTACTTC
CDR3 protein: CASSLTGPTYEQYF

J gene: TRBJ1-5
D gene: -
clone size: -
V gene: TRBV18
CDR3 DNA: TGTGCCAGCTCAGCAGGGGATCAGCCCCAGCATTTT
CDR3 protein: CASSAGDQPQHF

J gene: TRBJ2-1
D gene: -
clone size: many
V gene: TRBV11-3
CDR3 DNA: TGTGCCAGCAGCTTAGATGTTGTGGGGCGTAATGAGCAGTTCTTC
CDR3 protein: CASSLDVVGRNEQFF

J gene: TRBJ1-6
D gene: TRBD1
clone size: -
V gene: TRBV4-3
CDR3 DNA: TGCGCCAGCAGCCAAGATCCAGCTGGGACAGGGAATTCACCCCTCCACTTT
CDR3 protein: CASSQDPAGTGNSPLHF